A single sample is the source of the 29 T cell receptor beta chains below, sequenced in a study of T cell repertoires in cytomegalovirus infection. These receptors have no identified antigens. TCRdb independently ran MiXCR on the reads; one entry per CDR3 protein. Of roughly 340,000 distinct CDR3 sequences listed, just under 30% were seen once; the top ten hold roughly 20%. Specimen: cultured PBMCs, collected from culture after CMV antigen stimulation. The origin of the receptors is a human donor in good health (CMV status not recorded). Some clones in this sample may be carry-over from other donors' samples.

The rearrangement uses TRBV20-1 and TRBJ2-1, with 8 bases identical to TRBD2. V lost 0 bases, J lost 4 bases, and 8 bases stayed unmatched. The CDR3 is 16 residues long. Germline CDR1 DFQATT, CDR2 SNEGSKA (reference sequence). This chain's CDR3 is CSAREAQPGGYNEQFF. As DNA, the CDR3 is TGCAGTGCTAGAGAGGCCCAGCCGGGAGGGTACAATGAGCAGTTCTTC.

The chain has TRBV6-5 and TRBJ1-2; 8 bases are shared with TRBD1. J gave up 5 bases and V 0 bases, and 11 bases lay outside the gene matches. CDR3 length equals 17 residues. Germline assignment: CDR1 MNHEY and CDR2 SVGAGI. CDR3 in DNA: TGTGCCAGCAGTTACTCGAGGCCCGGACAGGGATCTTATGGCTACACCTTC. Amino acid sequence: CASSYSRPGQGSYGYTF.

The DNA for the CDR3 is TGCGCCAGCAGCCTATTCGGCGGGAGCAATCAGCCCCAGCATTTT. Translated, it gives CASSLFGGSNQPQHF. The rearrangement joins TRBV4-1 to TRBJ1-5; D not certain. Trimming removed 4 bases at V and 1 base at J, with 11 bases between. CDR1 MGHRA and CDR2 YSYEKL come from the germline V gene. This CDR3 has 15 amino acids.

In this sample, this clonotype turned up a few times. The chain links TRBV7-8 to TRBJ2-2; no clear D. Germline V CDR1 and CDR2: SGHVS, FQNEAQ. CDR3 length equals 14 residues. Trimming stripped 2 bases from V and 5 bases from J, with 9 bases between. The CDR3 DNA follows: TGTGCCAGCAGCTTAAAAAGGGCAACCGGGGAGCTGTTTTTT. This codes for CASSLKRATGELFF. Looking up the rest from reference TRBV7-8 and TRBJ2-2 gives the full variable domain: GAGVSQSPRYKVAKRGQDVALRCDPISGHVSLFWYQQALGQGPEFLTYFQNEAQLDKSGLPSDRFFAERPEGSVSTLKIQRTQQEDSAVYLCASSLKRATGELFFGEGSRLTVL.

A few counts support this clonotype. The CDR3 region has the DNA TGTGCCAGCAGCTCAGTGGGGGATCTCAATCAGCCCCAGCATTTT. It encodes CASSSVGDLNQPQHF. This rearrangement joins TRBV7-9 to TRBJ1-5, with D possibly TRBD1 on 5 matching bases. This CDR3 has 15 amino acids. Trimming took 4 bases from V and 3 from J, leaving 13 bases between them. The germline V gene has CDR1 SEHNR and CDR2 FQNEAQ (reference sequence).

This chain uses TRBV27 with TRBJ2-5; 12 bases are a match to TRBD2. The CDR3 has 16 residues. Germline CDR1 and CDR2: MNHEY and SMNVEV (reference sequence). Trimming took 5 bases from V and 2 from J; bases not matched to a gene: 6. CDR3 nucleotide sequence: TGTGCCAGCAGTCCGACTAGCGGGGGTGTTCAAGAGACCCAGTACTTC. Translating it yields CASSPTSGGVQETQYF.

In its sample, this clonotype was seen a few times. This chain links TRBV7-6 with TRBJ1-4, with unresolved D. The CDR3 extends over 16 amino acids. With 0 bases removed from V and 5 bases from J, the gap between germline ends came to 13 bases. Germline loops: CDR1 SGHVS, CDR2 FNYEAQ. The CDR3 spells CASSLAGGPTNEKLFF. The CDR3, as DNA: TGTGCCAGCAGCTTAGCGGGTGGACCGACCAATGAAAAACTGTTTTTT.

The chain uses TRBV19 and TRBJ1-1; D gene uncertain. The V and J ends lost 3 bases and 2 bases respectively, with 16 bases between them. Germline V gene data show CDR1 as LNHDA and CDR2 as SQIVND (reference sequence). This CDR3 is built from 16 residues. In nucleotides, the CDR3 is TGTGCCAGTAGTATTGGGCGGGTAATCGGAAACACTGAAGCTTTCTTT. Translation: CASSIGRVIGNTEAFF.

The V call is TRBV14, the J call TRBJ1-6; TRBD1 is a possible D gene (6 bases). The V end was cut by 3 bases, the J end by 9 bases, with 9 bases between. CDR1 is SGHDN and CDR2 is FVKESK in the germline V gene. The CDR3 is 13 amino acids. The CDR3 DNA is TGTGCCAGCAGCCAGGGGGGGGCTTCACCCCTCCACTTT. Amino acids: CASSQGGASPLHF.

There are a few counts of this clonotype. The chain joins TRBV10-3 to TRBJ1-2, with a possible D match to TRBD1 (5 bases). Trimming took off 3 bases at V and 7 bases at J, with 12 bases between the two ends. Germline V gene lookup returns CDR1 ENHRY and CDR2 SYGVKD. The CDR3 has 13 amino acids. The CDR3 loop is CAISESRDSGYTF. DNA of the CDR3: TGTGCCATCAGTGAAAGCAGGGATTCTGGCTACACCTTC.

This clonotype showed up just a few times. This chain links TRBV24-1 with TRBJ2-5; D is perhaps TRBD2 (6 bases). The CDR3 has 14 amino acids. The germline CDR1 and CDR2 sequences are KGHDR and SFDVKD. Trimming removed 3 bases at V and 3 bases at J, with 10 bases between. CDR3 in amino acids: CATSDIGTEETQYF. The CDR3 DNA follows: TGTGCCACCAGTGATATTGGGACTGAAGAGACCCAGTACTTC.

This clonotype was detected ten times or more. This chain's CDR3 is CASSLVGGSTTGELFF. DNA for the CDR3: TGTGCCAGCAGCTTAGTGGGCGGGAGTACGACCGGGGAGCTGTTTTTT. The rearrangement joins TRBV7-2 to TRBJ2-2; 7 bases align to TRBD2. The CDR3 is made up of 16 amino acids. Germline trimming cut 1 base from V and 5 bases from J; bases unmatched to any gene: 7. Germline lookup yields CDR1 SGHTA and CDR2 FQGNSA.

CDR3: CASSNKRDRGRYEQYF. The CDR3 coding sequence is TGTGCCAGCAGTAATAAGAGGGACAGGGGAAGGTACGAGCAGTACTTC. The chain joins TRBV6-1 to TRBJ2-7, with 10 positions matching TRBD1. Germline-derived CDR1 and CDR2 are MNHNS and SASEGT. Trimming at V came to 5 bases and at J to 4 bases, leaving 11 bases not matched to a gene. This CDR3 region has 16 residues.

This chain joins TRBV2 and TRBJ1-5, with D perhaps matching TRBD1 (6 bases). This CDR3 region has 14 residues. Germline loops: CDR1 SNHLY, CDR2 FYNNEI. V lost 6 bases and J 4 bases, leaving 13 bases between the germline ends. For the CDR3, the DNA is TGTGCCAGCAGCCGACCAGACAGGAATCAGCCCCAGCATTTT. Translating gives CASSRPDRNQPQHF.

The sample holds many counts of this clonotype. The chain uses TRBV20-1 and TRBJ1-2; 7 nucleotides line up with TRBD1. The CDR3 runs 13 residues. Germline V gene data show CDR1 as DFQATT and CDR2 as SNEGSKA (reference sequence). V dropped 0 bases and J dropped 3; count of bases not matched to a gene: 1. The CDR3 sequence: CSARDGQDYGYTF. The CDR3 bases are TGCAGTGCTAGAGACGGACAGGACTATGGCTACACCTTC.

This clonotype was seen a handful of times. V is TRBV5-4 and J is TRBJ1-1, with TRBD1 matching over 8 bases. The CDR3 has 15 residues. Trimming cost V 0 bases and J 6 bases; bases outside gene matches: 7. CDR1 SGHNT and CDR2 YYREEE come from the germline V gene (reference sequence). CDR3 in DNA: TGTGCCAGCAGCTTGGACAGGGGGATATATTCTGAAGCTTTCTTT. It codes for CASSLDRGIYSEAFF.

This clonotype has only a few counts. V and J are TRBV7-6 and TRBJ2-4; TRBD2 might be the D (6 bases). V dropped 5 bases and J dropped 10 bases, with 9 bases sitting between them. This CDR3 region has 11 residues. Germline CDR1 SGHVS, CDR2 FNYEAQ. The CDR3 DNA follows: TGTGCCAGCAGCACTAGCAATATTCAGTACTTC. Translating it yields CASSTSNIQYF. The whole variable domain, remainder taken from reference TRBV7-6 and TRBJ2-4, is GAGVSQSPRYKVTKRGQDVALRCDPISGHVSLYWYRQALGQGPEFLTYFNYEAQQDKSGLPNDRFSAERPEGSISTLTIQRTEQRDSAMYRCASSTSNIQYFGAGTRLSVL.

CDR3 nucleotide sequence: TGCAGTGCCCTTGGGGGCAGGGGTAGCAATCAGCCCCAGCATTTT. Protein sequence: CSALGGRGSNQPQHF. The chain employs TRBV20-1 and TRBJ1-5; possible D gene TRBD1, 6 bases. CDR1 is DFQATT, CDR2 SNEGSKA, per germline (reference sequence). The CDR3 is 15 residues long. V was shortened by 6 bases and J by 0 bases, with 15 bases between the two germline ends.

This clonotype has a handful of counts. The gene calls are TRBV7-2 and TRBJ1-6; D perhaps matches TRBD1 (5 bases). Germline V gene data show CDR1 as SGHTA and CDR2 as FQGNSA. Trimming left V 2 bases short and J 10 bases short, with 12 bases between. The CDR3 extends over 14 amino acids. This CDR3 is CASSLQGVGSPLHF. CDR3 coding DNA: TGTGCCAGCAGCTTACAGGGAGTAGGATCACCCCTCCACTTT.

The chain carries TRBV5-4 and TRBJ2-1; 7 bases fit TRBD1. The germline V gene has CDR1 SGHNT and CDR2 YYREEE (reference sequence). The CDR3 extends over 14 amino acids. V lost 5 bases and J lost 5; bases outside the gene matches: 7. Here the CDR3 reads CASRPEGANNEQFF. CDR3 nucleotide sequence: TGTGCCAGCAGGCCAGAGGGGGCCAACAATGAGCAGTTCTTC.

The chain joins TRBV27 to TRBJ1-1, with TRBD1 identical over 7 bases. Trimming cost V 5 bases and J 4 bases; bases outside gene matches: 10. Germline loops: CDR1 MNHEY, CDR2 SMNVEV (reference sequence). CDR3 length: 15 residues. The CDR3 bases are TGTGCCAGCAGTAACTGGGCAGGGGGACGCACTGAAGCTTTCTTT. It yields the protein CASSNWAGGRTEAFF.

The table lists this clonotype with a few counts. The chain couples TRBV28 to TRBJ2-7; a possible D gene is TRBD1 (6 bases). Per germline, CDR1 MDHEN and CDR2 SYDVKM. The V and J ends lost 3 bases and 3 bases respectively, with 15 bases between them. This CDR3 has 15 residues. The CDR3 region is CASSFPRGSVYEQYF. In DNA form, the CDR3 reads TGTGCCAGCAGTTTCCCCAGGGGCTCTGTCTACGAGCAGTACTTC. The variable domain in full, completed from reference TRBV28 and TRBJ2-7, reads DVKVTQSSRYLVKRTGEKVFLECVQDMDHENMFWYRQDPGLGLRLIYFSYDVKMKEKGDIPEGYSVSREKKERFSLILESASTNQTSMYLCASSFPRGSVYEQYFGPGTRLTVT.

The V and J genes are TRBV5-1 and TRBJ2-3; TRBD2 aligns across 10 bases. The CDR3 sequence is 14 residues long. From germline, CDR1 is SGHRS and CDR2 YFSETQ. V shed 8 bases, J shed 7 bases, and the junction held 10 bases outside the gene matches. The CDR3 loop reads CASSGSSGRNTQYF. In nucleotides, the CDR3 is TGCGCCAGTTCTGGGAGTAGCGGGAGGAATACGCAGTATTTT.

The chain uses TRBV7-2 and TRBJ2-2, with a tentative D call TRBD2 (5 bases). V was cut by 3 bases and J by 4 bases, with 12 bases left in between. CDR3 length: 15 residues. Germline V gene sequence: CDR1 SGHTA, CDR2 FQGNSA. CDR3 nucleotide sequence: TGTGCCAGCAGCTTGATCGATGCGGGCACCGGGGAGCTGTTTTTT. As protein: CASSLIDAGTGELFF.

This clonotype appeared a few times. The genes are TRBV7-8 and TRBJ1-1; 10 nucleotides match TRBD1. In germline, CDR1 is SGHVS, CDR2 FQNEAQ. Losses at the gene ends were 5 bases for V and 7 bases for J; bases not matched to a gene: 10. The CDR3 extends over 15 amino acids. This CDR3 is CASSPQTGGAIEAFF. Here the CDR3 DNA reads TGTGCCAGCAGCCCCCAGACAGGGGGCGCGATTGAAGCTTTCTTT. The variable domain in full, completed from reference TRBV7-8 and TRBJ1-1, reads GAGVSQSPRYKVAKRGQDVALRCDPISGHVSLFWYQQALGQGPEFLTYFQNEAQLDKSGLPSDRFFAERPEGSVSTLKIQRTQQEDSAVYLCASSPQTGGAIEAFFGQGTRLTVV.

This clonotype has at least ten counts. The V gene is TRBV7-3, the J gene TRBJ1-3; a weak D match, TRBD1 (5 bases). CDR1 and CDR2 from the germline V gene are SGHTA and FQGTGA. The CDR3 length is 15 residues. Trimming took 5 bases from V and 8 from J, leaving 19 bases between them. The CDR3 DNA follows: TGTGCCAGCAGCCCTTCGGGGGGGACTGGGGACACCATATATTTT. Amino acids: CASSPSGGTGDTIYF.

This clonotype was seen more than once but under ten times. The chain carries TRBV7-8 and TRBJ1-5; D perhaps matches TRBD1 (6 bases). The CDR3 contains 17 residues. Between the trimmed V and J ends, which lost 2 bases and 0 bases, there was a span of 14 bases. Germline CDR1 and CDR2: SGHVS and FQNEAQ. DNA of the CDR3: TGTGCCAGCAGCTTAAGGGGGACGGTACTTAGCAATCAGCCCCAGCATTTT. Protein product: CASSLRGTVLSNQPQHF.

The V call is TRBV9, the J call TRBJ2-7; D may match TRBD1 or TRBD2 (5 bases each). The CDR3 has 17 residues. Germline-derived CDR1 and CDR2 are SGDLS and YYNGEE. V dropped 4 bases and J dropped 2 bases, with 22 bases sitting between them. Here the CDR3 DNA reads TGTGCCAGCAGCCCCTCCTCCAAACGAGGGGTACCCTACGAGCAGTACTTC. This sequence encodes CASSPSSKRGVPYEQYF.

This clonotype was recorded a few times. V is TRBV24-1 and J is TRBJ2-7; possibly TRBD1 for D (6 bases). Germline assignment: CDR1 KGHDR and CDR2 SFDVKD. Trimming removed 9 bases at V and 5 bases at J, with 22 bases between. This CDR3 comprises 15 residues. In DNA form, the CDR3 reads TGTGCCACCTATGATCAGGGGATAAGTGGCGACGAGCAGTACTTC. Its translation: CATYDQGISGDEQYF.